Following are 6 T cell receptor beta chains from one sample sequenced in a study of cytomegalovirus exposure and HLA in healthy donors. PCR primers comprised 60 Vbeta and 13 Jbeta primers. The table came from immunoSEQ multiplex PCR; TCRdb's copy has only in-frame clones and leaves some out. The ten top clones account for 2.7%, within a sample of 55,000 to 80,000 clones. The sample comprised PBMCs. The receptors shown here come from a man aged 40-49 years in good health and CMV-seronegative.

The V gene is TRBV6-5, the J gene TRBJ2-6; possible D gene TRBD1, 5 bases. CDR1 is MNHEY, CDR2 SVGAGI, per germline. The CDR3 extends over 15 amino acids. V was pared by 4 bases and J by 0 bases, with 7 bases between. CDR3 amino acids: CASSSQGSGANVLTF. CDR3 sequence (DNA): TGTGCCAGCAGTTCGCAGGGCTCTGGGGCCAACGTCCTGACTTTC.

The chain links TRBV28 to TRBJ2-5; 8 bases are a match to TRBD2. Losses at the gene ends were 7 bases for V and 4 bases for J; bases not matched to a gene: 8. The CDR3 loop spans 14 amino acids. Looked up from germline, CDR1 is MDHEN and CDR2 is SYDVKM. CDR3 sequence: CASTREGGGETQYF. CDR3 nucleotides: TGTGCCAGCACCCGGGAGGGCGGTGGAGAGACCCAGTACTTC.

This sequence joins TRBV2 and TRBJ1-5; no definite D call. V dropped 3 bases and J dropped 1 base, with 10 bases sitting between them. The CDR3 runs 15 residues. Per the germline V gene, CDR1 is SNHLY and CDR2 is FYNNEI. CDR3 in DNA: TGTGCCAGCAGTGAGTTCCGGGAGAGCAATCAGCCCCAGCATTTT. This codes for CASSEFRESNQPQHF.

The chain couples TRBV7-2 to TRBJ2-3; 13 nucleotides agree with TRBD2. The length of the CDR3 is 17 residues. V was clipped by 5 bases and J by 6 bases; unmatched bases: 11. Per germline, CDR1 SGHTA and CDR2 FQGNSA. CDR3 protein: CASSERGLAGILDTQYF. DNA for the CDR3: TGTGCCAGCAGCGAGCGGGGACTAGCGGGGATACTGGATACGCAGTATTTT.

The rearrangement links TRBV29-1 to TRBJ2-1; 7 bases line up with TRBD2. The length of the CDR3 is 16 residues. V lost 3 bases to trimming and J lost 0 bases; unmatched junction nucleotides: 8. Germline values: CDR1 SQVTM, CDR2 ANQGSEA. CDR3 nucleotides: TGCAGCGTTGAGAGACGGGGGGAGGGCTCCTACAATGAGCAGTTCTTC. This gives the protein CSVERRGEGSYNEQFF.

The chain uses TRBV4-2 and TRBJ1-2, with 8 nucleotides matching TRBD1. The CDR3 runs to 17 residues. The ends lost 1 base at V and 2 bases at J; junction bases unmatched: 9. Germline lookup yields CDR1 LGHNA and CDR2 YNFKEQ. Here the CDR3 DNA reads TGTGCCAGCAGCCAAGTGGCAGGGGGCACCATAAACTATGGCTACACCTTC. Its translation is CASSQVAGGTINYGYTF.